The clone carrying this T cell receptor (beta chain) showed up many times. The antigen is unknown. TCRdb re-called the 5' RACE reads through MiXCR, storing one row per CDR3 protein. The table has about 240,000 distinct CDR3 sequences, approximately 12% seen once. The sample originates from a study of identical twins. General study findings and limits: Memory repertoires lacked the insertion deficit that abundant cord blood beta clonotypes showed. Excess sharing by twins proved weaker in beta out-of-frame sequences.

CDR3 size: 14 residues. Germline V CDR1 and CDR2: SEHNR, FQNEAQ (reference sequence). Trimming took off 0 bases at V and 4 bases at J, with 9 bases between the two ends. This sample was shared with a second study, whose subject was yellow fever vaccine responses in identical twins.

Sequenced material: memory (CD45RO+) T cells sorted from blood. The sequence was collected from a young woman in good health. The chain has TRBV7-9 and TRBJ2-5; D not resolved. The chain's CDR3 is CASSLALERETQYF. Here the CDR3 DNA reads TGTGCCAGCAGCTTAGCGCTGGAGAGAGAGACCCAGTACTTC.